Each of the 10 T cell receptor beta chains below was sequenced from the same sample in a study of blood T cell repertoires in COVID-19. Here immunoSEQ multiplex PCR was the method, and the copy in TCRdb shows in-frame clones only, minus some. This sample has hundreds of thousands of clones, with around 87% found just once. Sequencing was performed on PBMCs or T cells enriched from blood (not recorded which). The receptor set was obtained from a man aged 30 to 39 who had recovered from COVID-19.

This clone has more than one count but fewer than ten. The chain employs TRBV7-3 and TRBJ2-5; 8 nucleotides agree with TRBD2. This CDR3 comprises 13 residues. After removal of 3 bases from V and 5 bases from J, the junction contained 2 bases not matched to a gene. Germline V gene sequence: CDR1 SGHTA, CDR2 FQGTGA. The chain's CDR3 is CASSLSGGETQYF. In DNA, the CDR3 is TGTGCCAGCAGCTTGTCGGGAGGGGAGACCCAGTACTTC.

The rearrangement joins TRBV6-5 to TRBJ2-1; TRBD2 agrees at 10 bases. J gave up 10 bases and V 5 bases, and 5 bases lay outside the gene matches. Germline V gene lookup returns CDR1 MNHEY and CDR2 SVGAGI. The CDR3 spans 13 residues. The chain's CDR3 is CASSPGLAVEQFF. The CDR3 DNA follows: TGTGCCAGCAGTCCTGGACTAGCGGTAGAGCAGTTCTTC.

DNA for the CDR3: TGTGCCTGGAGTCCGACAGGTTGGTACGAGCAGTACTTC. Its protein product is CAWSPTGWYEQYF. This sequence joins TRBV30 and TRBJ2-7; TRBD1 might be the D (6 bases). V was clipped by 2 bases and J by 4 bases, with 12 bases between them. The CDR3 contains 13 residues. Germline V gene sequence: CDR1 GTSNPN, CDR2 SVGIG (reference sequence). Complete variable domain (other parts from reference TRBV30 and TRBJ2-7): SQTIHQWPATLVQPVGSPLSLECTVEGTSNPNLYWYRQAAGRGLQLLFYSVGIGQISSEVPQNLSASRPQDRQFILSSKKLLLSDSGFYLCAWSPTGWYEQYFGPGTRLTVT.

The chain carries TRBV12-3 or TRBV12-4 and TRBJ1-2; D is undetermined. This CDR3 comprises 12 residues. Trimming left V 7 bases short and J 8 bases short, with 14 bases between. This chain's CDR3 is CASNEGLEGYTF. As DNA, the CDR3 is TGTGCCAGCAATGAGGGATTGGAGGGCTACACCTTC.

The chain recombines TRBV11-1 with TRBJ2-7, with 7 bases identical to TRBD1. This CDR3 has 13 amino acids. Germline CDR1 SGHAT, CDR2 FQDESV (reference sequence). Trimming cost V 3 bases and J 2 bases; bases outside gene matches: 1. CDR3 loop: CASSLQGAYEQYF. The DNA of the CDR3 is TGTGCCAGCAGCTTGCAGGGGGCCTACGAGCAGTACTTC.

This clone has only one observation. The CDR3 spells CASSAGGGPLSRAQYF. The CDR3 DNA reads as TGTGCCAGCAGCGCCGGCGGGGGCCCCTTAAGTAGGGCGCAGTATTTT. The chain couples TRBV11-3 to TRBJ2-3; tentatively, D is TRBD2 (7 bases). V shed 5 bases and J shed 10 bases, with 25 bases lying between them. The CDR3 contains 16 residues. Germline values: CDR1 SGHNT, CDR2 YENEEA.

This chain connects TRBV2 to TRBJ2-3, with 12 bases aligning to TRBD2. V lost 3 bases to trimming and J lost 7 bases; unmatched junction nucleotides: 8. The germline V gene has CDR1 SNHLY and CDR2 FYNNEI. CDR3 length: 16 amino acids. CDR3 bases: TGTGCCAGCAGTGAGAGACTAGCGGGAGTTTGGAATACGCAGTATTTT. It translates to CASSERLAGVWNTQYF.

The chain has TRBV6-4 and TRBJ1-4; 10 positions agree with TRBD1. The CDR3 is made up of 15 amino acids. CDR1 and CDR2 (germline): MRHNA, SNTAGT. With V trimmed by 6 bases and J by 3 bases, 4 bases remained unmatched. CDR3 in DNA: TGTGCCAGCAGCCGGACAGGGGGATCTAATGAAAAACTGTTTTTT. Translation gives CASSRTGGSNEKLFF.

V is TRBV12-3 or TRBV12-4 and J is TRBJ1-4; D not certain. The CDR3 length is 13 residues. Trimming pared 4 bases from V and 5 bases from J, leaving 8 bases between. CDR3 amino acids: CASSSRRNEKLFF. In nucleotides, the CDR3 is TGTGCCAGCAGTTCCCGGCGGAATGAAAAACTGTTTTTT.

The chain couples TRBV28 to TRBJ2-7; 7 bases line up with TRBD1. The CDR3 spans 13 residues. The germline gives CDR1 MDHEN, CDR2 SYDVKM. V lost 6 bases to trimming and J lost 3 bases; unmatched junction nucleotides: 5. CDR3 sequence: CASRPGQVYEQYF. The DNA for the CDR3 is TGTGCCAGCAGACCTGGACAGGTCTACGAGCAGTACTTC.